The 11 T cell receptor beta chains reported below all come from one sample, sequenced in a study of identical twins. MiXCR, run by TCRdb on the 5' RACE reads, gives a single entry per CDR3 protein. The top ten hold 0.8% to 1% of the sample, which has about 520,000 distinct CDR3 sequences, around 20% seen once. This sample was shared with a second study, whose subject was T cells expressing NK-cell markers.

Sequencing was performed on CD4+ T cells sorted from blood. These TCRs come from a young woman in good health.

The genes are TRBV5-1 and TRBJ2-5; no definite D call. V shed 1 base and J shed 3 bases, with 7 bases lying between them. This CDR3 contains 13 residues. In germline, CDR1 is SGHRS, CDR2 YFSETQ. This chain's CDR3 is CASSLWQKETQYF. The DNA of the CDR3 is TGCGCCAGCAGCTTGTGGCAGAAAGAGACCCAGTACTTC. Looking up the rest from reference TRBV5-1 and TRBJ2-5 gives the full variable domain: KAGVTQTPRYLIKTRGQQVTLSCSPISGHRSVSWYQQTPGQGLQFLFEYFSETQRNKGNFPGRFSGRQFSNSRSEMNVSTLELGDSALYLCASSLWQKETQYFGPGTRLLVL.

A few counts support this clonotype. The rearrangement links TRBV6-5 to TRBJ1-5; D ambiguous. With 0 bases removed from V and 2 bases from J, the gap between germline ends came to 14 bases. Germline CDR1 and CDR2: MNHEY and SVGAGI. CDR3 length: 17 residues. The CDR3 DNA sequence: TGTGCCAGCAGTTACTCGACTACGGGTAGACGCAATCAGCCCCAGCATTTT. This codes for CASSYSTTGRRNQPQHF.

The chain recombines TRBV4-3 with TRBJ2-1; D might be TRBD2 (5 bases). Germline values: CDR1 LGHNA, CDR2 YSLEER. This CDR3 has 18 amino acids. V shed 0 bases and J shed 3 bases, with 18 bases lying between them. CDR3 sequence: CASSQDSHTGGFYNEQFF. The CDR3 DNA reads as TGCGCCAGCAGCCAAGATAGTCACACTGGCGGGTTCTACAATGAGCAGTTCTTC.

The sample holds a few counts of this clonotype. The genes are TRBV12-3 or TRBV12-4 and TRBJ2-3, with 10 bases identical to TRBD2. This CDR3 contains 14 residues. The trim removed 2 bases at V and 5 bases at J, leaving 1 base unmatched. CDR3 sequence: CASSLTSGKDTQYF. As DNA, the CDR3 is TGTGCCAGCAGTTTAACTAGCGGGAAAGATACGCAGTATTTT.

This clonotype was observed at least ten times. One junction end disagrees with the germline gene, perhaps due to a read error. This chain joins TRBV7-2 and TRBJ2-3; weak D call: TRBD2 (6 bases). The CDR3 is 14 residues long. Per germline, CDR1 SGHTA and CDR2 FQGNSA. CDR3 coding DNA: TGCGCCAGCAGCTTGGCGGGGCGCACAGATACGCAGTATTTT. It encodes CASSLAGRTDTQYF.

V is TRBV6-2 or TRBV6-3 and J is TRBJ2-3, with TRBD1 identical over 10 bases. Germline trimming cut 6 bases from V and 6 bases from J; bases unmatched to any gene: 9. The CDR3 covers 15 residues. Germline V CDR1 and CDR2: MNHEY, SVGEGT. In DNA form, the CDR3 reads TGTGCCAGCAGCTGGACCGGGACAGGGGAGGATACGCAGTATTTT. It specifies CASSWTGTGEDTQYF.

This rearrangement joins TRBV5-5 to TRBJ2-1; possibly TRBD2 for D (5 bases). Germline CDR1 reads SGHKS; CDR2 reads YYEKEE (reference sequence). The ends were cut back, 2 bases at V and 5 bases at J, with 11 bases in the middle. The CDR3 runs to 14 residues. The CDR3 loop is CASSFSGVNNEQFF. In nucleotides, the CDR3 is TGTGCCAGCAGCTTCAGCGGAGTGAACAATGAGCAGTTCTTC.

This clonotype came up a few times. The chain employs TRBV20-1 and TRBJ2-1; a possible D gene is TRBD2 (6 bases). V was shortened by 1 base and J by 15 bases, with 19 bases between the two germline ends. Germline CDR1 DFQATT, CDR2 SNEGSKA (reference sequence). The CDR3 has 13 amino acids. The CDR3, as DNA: TGCAGTGCTAGAGTGTTCGGGCGGGAATCTCTGTTCTTC. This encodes CSARVFGRESLFF.

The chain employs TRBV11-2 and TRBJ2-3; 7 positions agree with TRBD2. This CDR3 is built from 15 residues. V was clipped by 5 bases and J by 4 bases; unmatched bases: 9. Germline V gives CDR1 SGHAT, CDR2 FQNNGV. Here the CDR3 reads CASSPSPSGSDTQYF. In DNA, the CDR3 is TGTGCCAGCAGCCCCTCCCCTAGCGGATCAGATACGCAGTATTTT. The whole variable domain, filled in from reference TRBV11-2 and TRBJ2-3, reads EAGVAQSPRYKIIEKRQSVAFWCNPISGHATLYWYQQILGQGPKLLIQFQNNGVVDDSQLPKDRFSAERLKGVDSTLKIQPAKLEDSAVYLCASSPSPSGSDTQYFGPGTRLTVL.

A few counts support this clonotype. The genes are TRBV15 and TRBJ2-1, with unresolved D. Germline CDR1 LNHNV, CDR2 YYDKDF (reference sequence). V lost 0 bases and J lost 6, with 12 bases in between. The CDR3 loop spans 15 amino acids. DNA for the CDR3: TGTGCCACCAGCAGAGAGTACGAGGTCCCCAATGAGCAGTTCTTC. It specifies CATSREYEVPNEQFF.

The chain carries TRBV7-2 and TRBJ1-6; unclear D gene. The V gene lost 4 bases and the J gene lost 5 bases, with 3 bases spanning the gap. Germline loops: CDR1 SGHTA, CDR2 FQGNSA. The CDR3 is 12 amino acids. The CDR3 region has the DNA TGTGCCAGCAGCTGGAATAATTCACCCCTCCACTTT. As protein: CASSWNNSPLHF.